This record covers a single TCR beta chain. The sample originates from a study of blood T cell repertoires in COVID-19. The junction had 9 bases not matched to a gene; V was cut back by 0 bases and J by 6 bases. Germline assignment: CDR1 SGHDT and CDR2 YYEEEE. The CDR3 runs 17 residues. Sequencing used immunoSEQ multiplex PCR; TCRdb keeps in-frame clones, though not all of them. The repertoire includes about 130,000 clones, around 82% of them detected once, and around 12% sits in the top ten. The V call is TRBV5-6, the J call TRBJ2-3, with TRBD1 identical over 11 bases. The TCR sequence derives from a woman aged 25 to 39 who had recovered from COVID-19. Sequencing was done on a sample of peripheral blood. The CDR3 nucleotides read TGTGCCAGCAGCTTGGTCCATCGGACAGGGGGCAAGGATACGCAGTATTTT. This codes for CASSLVHRTGGKDTQYF.